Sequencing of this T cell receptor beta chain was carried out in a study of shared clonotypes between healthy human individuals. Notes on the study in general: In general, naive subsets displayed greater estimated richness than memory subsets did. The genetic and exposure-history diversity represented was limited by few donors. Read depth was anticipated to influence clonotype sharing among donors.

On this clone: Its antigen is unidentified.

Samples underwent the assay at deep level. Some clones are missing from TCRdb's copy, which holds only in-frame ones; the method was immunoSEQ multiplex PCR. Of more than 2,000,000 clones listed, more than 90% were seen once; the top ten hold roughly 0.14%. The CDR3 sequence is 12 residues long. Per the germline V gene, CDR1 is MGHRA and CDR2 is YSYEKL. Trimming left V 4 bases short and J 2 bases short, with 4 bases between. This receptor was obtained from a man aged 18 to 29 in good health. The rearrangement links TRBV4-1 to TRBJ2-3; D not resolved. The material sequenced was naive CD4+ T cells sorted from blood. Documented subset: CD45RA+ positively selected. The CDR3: CASSRHTDTQYF. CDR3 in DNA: TGCGCCAGCAGCCGCCACACAGATACGCAGTATTTT.